Listed below are T cell receptor beta chains from one sample, sequenced in a study of CD8 T cells in Susac syndrome. TCRdb ran MiXCR on the immunoSEQ multiplex PCR reads and lists one entry per CDR3 protein. This table holds about 280,000 distinct CDR3 sequences, roughly 84% found once. The specimen sequenced was CD8+ T cells from PBMCs. Receptors originate from a human donor with multiple sclerosis. CDR3s leave out the opening cysteine and the closing phenylalanine or tryptophan. Fields, in order: V gene, CDR3 protein.

TRBV7-6	ASSPGGGRSYEQY
TRBV2	ASSGGRGYEQY
TRBV27	ASSYGGYPPYT
TRBV19	ASSPSGPTDTQY
TRBV28	ASIPRFTDTQY
TRBV28	ASSLWAGTANTGELF
TRBV6-5	ASSMVGGSYNEQF
TRBV7-9	ARYEGRSYEQY
TRBV6-2/TRBV6-3	ASTEGERAAYEQY
TRBV29-1	SVRAGHPNSNYGYT
TRBV28	ASSYEAGEETQY
TRBV5-1	ASSDYLGSYEQY
TRBV12-5	ASGSSGSYEQY
TRBV7-6	ASSLGTSDEVGTDTQY
TRBV7-2	ASSLPPSSYEQY
TRBV6-7	ASPFYEQY
TRBV3-1	ASRQAAGSNNNSPLH
TRBV27	ASTSGPGAEISPLH
TRBV27	ASSVQGATLFEQY
TRBV28	ASSPGRTRTDTQY
TRBV5-1	ASSGGAAQETQY
TRBV20-1	SADGGLAGGATYNEQF
TRBV5-4	ASSFEGGEAF
TRBV24-1	ATSGTSGYNEQF
TRBV6-5	ASSRGGVRQPQH
TRBV25-1	ASARGAGELF
TRBV5-1	ASSPGGALNTEAF
TRBV27	ASSARAGTSYEQY
TRBV5-8	ASSLGAGARNEQF
TRBV11-2	ASSLSARSQETQY
TRBV9	ASSVEGTLGEQY
TRBV20-1	SAPPGPEAF
TRBV19	AGVNGRGYT
TRBV7-3	ASSLNPGRGNEQF
TRBV28	ASSYRITLPWWDGSYEQY
TRBV7-9	ASSLVGSGAPYEQY
TRBV13	ASCQGTDTQY
TRBV25-1	ASRAPGELF
TRBV29-1	SVEGVTSYEQY
TRBV7-9	ASSCGTSMVDEQF
TRBV10-3	AISEGQGLLLGYT
TRBV29-1	SATSTGAYEQY
TRBV2	ASTSNYGYT
TRBV18	ASSPPKLAGTHNEQF
TRBV19	ASSLEIGRITEAF
TRBV4-1	ASSPNVAGSNYEQY
TRBV10-2	ASSNDRGREQY
TRBV19	ASSVVSGNTIY
TRBV6-1	ASSEYTGGSEDTQY
TRBV20-1	SARDPSGRAVVRTQY
TRBV19	AGKNTQY
TRBV24-1	ATSDPTRELF
TRBV6-1	ASSRQGPYNEQF
TRBV6-1	ASSMTDEQY
TRBV3-1	ASSDRERVSGNTIY
TRBV7-2	ASSLNGGTIYEQF
TRBV7-9	ASSNRGSNQPQH